This T cell receptor beta chain was retrieved from a study of glioma-infiltrating T cells after dendritic cell vaccination. Assay: immunoSEQ multiplex PCR; the TCRdb copy retains only in-frame clones and omits some. The data hold under 100,000 clones, with 80% to 90% observed a single time. The germline gives CDR1 LNHDA, CDR2 SQIVND (reference sequence). V was pared by 9 bases and J by 2 bases, with 8 bases of the junction left unmatched. This CDR3 is 14 amino acids long. The clonotype was recovered from a human donor with glioblastoma. Specimen: blood, collected before dendritic cell vaccination. The chain recombines TRBV19 with TRBJ1-2, with TRBD1 matching 8 bases. CDR3 residues: CASETGAANYGYTF. The CDR3 DNA follows: TGTGCCAGCGAGACAGGGGCGGCGAACTATGGCTACACCTTC.